This T cell receptor (beta chain) was sequenced during a study of blood T cell repertoires in COVID-19. This CDR3 is built from 17 residues. Germline values: CDR1 SGHVS, CDR2 FQNEAQ. With 4 bases clipped from V and 3 bases from J, the junction kept 9 bases outside the gene matches. The method was immunoSEQ multiplex PCR; TCRdb's version includes in-frame clones alone and lacks a portion of them. The sample yields around 250,000 clones, 80% to 90% seen once. A single count supports this clone. The chain couples TRBV7-8 to TRBJ2-1, with 10 nucleotides matching TRBD1. The specimen was PBMCs or T cells enriched from blood (not recorded which). This clonotype was sampled from a woman between 35 and 50 years old who had been exposed to COVID-19. The CDR3 DNA sequence: TGTGCCAGCAGCTCCGTAATCCGGGACAGGGGCTACAATGAGCAGTTCTTC. Translating it yields CASSSVIRDRGYNEQFF.